Listed below are T cell receptor beta chains from one sample, sequenced in a study of human T cells and chemical hapten exposure. TCRdb redid the calling of the 5' RACE reads with MiXCR, one entry per CDR3 protein. The sample shows roughly 110,000 distinct CDR3 sequences, roughly 18% of them seen only once. These TCRs come from a human donor in good health. Each CDR3 is given with its conserved first and last residue. The order of the fields is D gene, V gene, J gene, clone size, CDR3 protein, CDR3 DNA. A D gene is named only where the DNA matches it firmly. The size field is filled for only some rows; it gives once, few, many or a size class.

>NA|TRBV18|TRBJ1-1|NA
CASSPGRGTEAFF
TGTGCCAGCTCACCCGGGAGGGGCACTGAAGCTTTCTTT
>NA|TRBV7-2|TRBJ1-5|few
CASSPEGNQPQHF
TGTGCCAGCAGCCCGGAGGGCAATCAGCCCCAGCATTTT
>NA|TRBV12-5|TRBJ2-5|NA
CASGRGSSGYQETQYF
TGTGCTAGTGGTCGCGGAAGTAGCGGCTACCAAGAGACCCAGTACTTC
>TRBD1|TRBV18|TRBJ1-1|NA
CASSPGQVRAEAFF
TGTGCCAGCTCACCGGGACAGGTAAGAGCTGAAGCTTTCTTT
>NA|TRBV6-5|TRBJ2-5|NA
CASSYLGGQETQYF
TGTGCCAGCAGTTACCTTGGGGGCCAAGAGACCCAGTACTTC
>NA|TRBV21-1|TRBJ2-7|NA
CASSKGQGCYYEQYF
TGTGCCAGCAGCAAAGGACAGGGGTGTTACTACGAGCAGTACTTC
>NA|TRBV6-1|TRBJ1-5|NA
CASSDSDRAQHF
TGTGCCAGCAGTGACTCTGACAGAGCCCAGCATTTT
>TRBD2|TRBV20-1|TRBJ2-5|NA
CSARDLRGRAGAIQETQYF
TGCAGTGCTAGAGATCTTAGGGGGAGAGCGGGAGCCATCCAAGAGACCCAGTACTTC
>NA|TRBV24-1|TRBJ1-1|NA
CATRGAPGSEAFF
TGTGCCACCCGGGGGGCACCGGGGTCTGAAGCTTTCTTT
>TRBD2|TRBV28|TRBJ2-5|once
CASGGYQETQYF
TGTGCCTCCGGGGGGTACCAAGAGACCCAGTACTTC
>TRBD1|TRBV4-1|TRBJ1-2|NA
CASSQEGGLRDRGYGYTF
TGCGCCAGCAGCCAGGAAGGAGGGCTCCGGGACAGGGGCTATGGCTACACCTTC
>TRBD2|TRBV4-1|TRBJ2-4|few
CASSQVLAGLAKNIQYF
TGCGCCAGCAGCCAAGTACTAGCGGGGCTAGCCAAAAACATTCAGTACTTC
>NA|TRBV30|TRBJ1-2|few
CAWSASLSYSLGYTF
TGTGCCTGGAGTGCCTCACTGAGTTATAGCCTTGGCTACACCTTC
>NA|TRBV3-1|TRBJ1-2|few
CASSQEATLANYGYTF
TGTGCCAGCAGCCAAGAGGCAACCTTAGCTAACTATGGCTACACCTTC
>TRBD1|TRBV10-3|TRBJ1-1|NA
CAIGDREVTEAFF
TGTGCCATCGGGGACAGGGAAGTGACTGAAGCTTTCTTT
>NA|TRBV20-1|TRBJ2-7|NA
CSARGPLRGSPLYEQYF
TGCAGTGCTAGAGGGCCTCTTCGCGGCAGTCCTCTCTACGAGCAGTACTTC
>NA|TRBV3-1|TRBJ1-5|NA
CASSQGRGNQPQHF
TGTGCCAGCAGCCAAGGCCGGGGGAATCAGCCCCAGCATTTT
>NA|TRBV12-3/TRBV12-4|TRBJ1-2|NA
CASSRGDYTF
TGTGCCAGCAGTCGAGGGGACTACACCTTC
>NA|TRBV27|TRBJ1-4|few
CASGLTMRRRNEKLFF
TGTGCCAGCGGATTGACAATGCGGCGGCGTAATGAAAAACTGTTTTTT
>TRBD2|TRBV4-1|TRBJ2-4|few
CASSQLASGLAGGKNIQYF
TGCGCCAGCAGCCAATTAGCCTCTGGACTAGCGGGAGGGAAAAACATTCAGTACTTC
>NA|TRBV6-1|TRBJ1-1|NA
CASSELVGGNTEAFF
TGTGCCAGCAGTGAACTGGTGGGAGGGAACACTGAAGCTTTCTTT
>TRBD1|TRBV5-1|TRBJ2-3|NA
CATWTGDRNTQYF
TGCGCCACCTGGACAGGGGATCGTAATACGCAGTATTTT